Shown below are 2 T cell receptor beta chains from a single sample sequenced in a study of T cell responses to AZD1222 COVID-19 vaccine. Clones were read by immunoSEQ multiplex PCR, and TCRdb kept only the in-frame ones, dropping some. The table lists over 110,000 clones, about 92% of them singletons. Sequenced here: peripheral blood, sampled on day 0 of AZD1222 vaccination. These receptor sequences come from an adult in good health.

The gene calls are TRBV12-3 or TRBV12-4 and TRBJ2-2; D is possibly TRBD1 (5 bases). Trimming stripped 3 bases from V and 15 bases from J, with 14 bases between. This CDR3 comprises 12 residues. The CDR3 loop is CASSLAAGPLFF. CDR3 DNA sequence: TGTGCCAGCAGTTTGGCGGCAGGGCCGTTGTTTTTT.

V is TRBV7-9 and J is TRBJ1-1; 8 positions match TRBD1. The CDR3 is 14 amino acids. J gave up 7 bases and V 1 base, and 5 bases lay outside the gene matches. Germline V gene sequence: CDR1 SEHNR, CDR2 FQNEAQ (reference sequence). CDR3 residues: CASSLVDRAVEAFF. The CDR3 DNA is TGTGCCAGCAGCTTAGTGGACAGGGCCGTTGAAGCTTTCTTT.